This TCR beta chain was captured in a study of cytomegalovirus exposure and HLA in healthy donors. Turning to this clone: The antigen is undetermined.

This PCR relied on a set of 60 Vbeta primers and 13 Jbeta primers. Some clones are missing from TCRdb's copy, which holds only in-frame ones; the method was immunoSEQ multiplex PCR. The sample has roughly 130,000 clones; around 78% are singletons. Findings of the study overall: Cytomegalovirus association was listed for about 170 TCR beta chains.

Germline CDR1 and CDR2: SGHAT and FQNNGV. Trimming pared 2 bases from V and 0 bases from J, leaving 10 bases between. CDR3 size: 15 residues. The chain joins TRBV11-2 to TRBJ2-5, with a tentative D call TRBD1 (5 bases). The source of this sequence is a woman between 50 and 59 years old in good health and CMV-seronegative. What was sequenced was PBMCs. In DNA form, the CDR3 reads TGTGCCAGCAGCTTATCACAGGCGTACCAAGAGACCCAGTACTTC. Encoded protein: CASSLSQAYQETQYF.